This TCR beta chain stems from a study of neurological immune-mediated disorders. Overall study results and limits: It was HTLV-1-associated myelopathy that showed the most TCR clonal expansion, while multiple sclerosis showed the least, falling below healthy controls. Because no CDR3 amino acid sequences were shared across subjects by expanded clones, private repertoires were suggested in all groups.

5'RACE with 10-nucleotide random UMIs generated the cDNA. TCRdb processed the 5' RACE reads anew with MiXCR; each CDR3 protein has one entry. The repertoire holds over 30,000 distinct CDR3 sequences, about an eighth seen once, with 2.3% in the top ten. There are many counts of this clonotype. The antigen is not known. Germline V CDR1 and CDR2: SQVTM, ANQGSEA. The length of the CDR3 is 14 residues. Losses at the gene ends were 6 bases for V and 3 bases for J; bases not matched to a gene: 8. Time point noted: longitudinal time-point 2. The unsorted libraries were produced from 2 million PBMCs held at -80 C.

The rearrangement links TRBV29-1 to TRBJ2-1, with TRBD1 matching 7 bases. The TCR comes from a middle-aged woman in good health. The specimen sequenced was PBMCs. The CDR3 sequence: CSVLTGPDYNEQFF. CDR3 nucleotides: TGCAGCGTCTTGACAGGGCCTGACTACAATGAGCAGTTCTTC.